This entry describes one T cell receptor (beta chain). The sample comes from a study of control samples from healthy donors and cancer patients. CDR1 is SGDLS and CDR2 is YYNGEE in the germline V gene. The ends were cut back, 0 bases at V and 5 bases at J, with 6 bases in the middle. The CDR3 contains 13 residues. Profiled with immunoSEQ multiplex PCR; TCRdb holds only in-frame clones, not every one. In the table there are approximately 150,000 clones, about 90% of which are singletons. Sequencing used blood. The sequence was collected from a man aged 25-45 years in good health. The rearrangement links TRBV9 to TRBJ1-5, with a possible D match to TRBD1 (5 bases). The CDR3 spells CASSVVGDQPQHF. The CDR3 coding sequence is TGTGCCAGCAGCGTAGTGGGGGATCAGCCCCAGCATTTT.